This passage covers 19 T cell receptor beta chains from one sample sequenced in a study of metastatic and nonmetastatic thyroid tumors. No patient had received any treatment before thyroid surgery. TCRdb re-processed the PCR reads through MiXCR. Here the sample spans tens of thousands of clones, more than 15% being singletons. The sequencing sample was made of blood. The receptors were sampled from a female donor with papillary thyroid cancer or a benign thyroid nodule (not recorded which). Some clones in this sample may be carry-over from other donors' samples.

This clone was seen many times. The chain joins TRBV30 to TRBJ2-5, with D uncertain. The V end lost 2 bases, the J end lost 4 bases, and 8 bases lay between the germline ends. Germline lookup yields CDR1 GTSNPN and CDR2 SVGIG (reference sequence). There are 12 residues in the CDR3. The CDR3 DNA follows: TGTGCCTGGAGTCTTAAAAGAGAGACCCAGTACTTC. This encodes CAWSLKRETQYF.

This clone has a handful of counts. The V and J genes are TRBV24-1 and TRBJ2-7; D unresolved. Germline V lookup: CDR1 KGHDR, CDR2 SFDVKD. V lost 3 bases and J 6 bases, leaving 11 bases between the germline ends. This CDR3 has 13 amino acids. The CDR3 spells CATSDRVGPEQYF. CDR3 sequence (DNA): TGTGCCACCAGTGATAGGGTAGGGCCCGAGCAGTACTTC.

The V call is TRBV19, the J call TRBJ1-4, with a possible D match to TRBD1 (5 bases). The V gene's germline CDR1 is LNHDA and CDR2 SQIVND (reference sequence). V was trimmed by 6 bases and J by 4 bases, leaving 15 bases between them. The CDR3 spans 15 residues. The CDR3 spells CASRIRGGINEKLFF. DNA of the CDR3: TGTGCCAGTAGGATAAGGGGAGGAATTAATGAAAAACTGTTTTTT.

The rearrangement uses TRBV20-1 and TRBJ2-1, with a possible D match to TRBD2 (5 bases). The germline V gene has CDR1 DFQATT and CDR2 SNEGSKA (reference sequence). This CDR3 region has 16 residues. The V end lost 5 bases, the J end lost 3 bases, and 20 bases lay between the germline ends. The CDR3 DNA reads TGCAGTGCTGCAGTTTTCCGGGCGGGCCTCTACAATGAGCAGTTCTTC. Translation: CSAAVFRAGLYNEQFF.

This chain connects TRBV6-1 to TRBJ1-2; no reliable D call. V lost 3 bases to trimming and J lost 7 bases, with 15 bases between them. CDR1 MNHNS and CDR2 SASEGT come from the germline V gene. The CDR3 has 14 residues. For the CDR3, the DNA is TGTGCCAGCAGTGAGGCCTCGGGTGGCTGTGGCTACACCTTC. Its protein product is CASSEASGGCGYTF.

This clone was seen many times. This rearrangement joins TRBV4-2 to TRBJ1-5, with D tentatively TRBD1 (6 bases). The CDR3 is made up of 15 amino acids. Trimming cost V 0 bases and J 7 bases, with 13 bases left between them. The germline gives CDR1 LGHNA, CDR2 YNFKEQ. CDR3 in amino acids: CASSQDTGLEQPQHF. In DNA, the CDR3 is TGTGCCAGCAGCCAAGATACAGGGCTTGAGCAGCCCCAGCATTTT.

V and J are TRBV12-3 or TRBV12-4 and TRBJ1-2; maybe TRBD1 (6 bases). Trimming pared 5 bases from V and 3 bases from J, leaving 16 bases between. This CDR3 region has 15 residues. CDR3 in amino acids: CASSPRTVLHYGYTF. The DNA for the CDR3 is TGTGCCAGCAGTCCCCGGACAGTTTTGCACTATGGCTACACCTTC.

The chain uses TRBV18 and TRBJ1-2; D is possibly TRBD1 (5 bases). The germline gives CDR1 KGHSH, CDR2 LQKENI. This CDR3 region has 14 residues. Trimming took 0 bases from V and 6 from J, leaving 11 bases between them. Written as DNA, the CDR3 is TGTGCCAGCTCACCACCCAGGGAGAGTAATGGCTACACCTTC. Its protein product is CASSPPRESNGYTF.

This clone was seen at least ten times. V is TRBV2 and J is TRBJ1-1, with unresolved D. Germline V CDR1 and CDR2: SNHLY, FYNNEI. Trimming pared 9 bases from V and 3 bases from J, leaving 11 bases between. This CDR3 has 12 amino acids. Here the CDR3 DNA reads TGTGCCAGTAGTAAGGACGACACTGAAGCTTTCTTT. It codes for CASSKDDTEAFF.

V is TRBV5-6 and J is TRBJ2-7; D may be TRBD1 (6 bases). Germline assignment: CDR1 SGHDT and CDR2 YYEEEE. The CDR3 has 16 residues. The V end was cut by 3 bases, the J end by 3 bases, with 19 bases between. The CDR3 sequence is CASSWTGTRDNYEQYF. CDR3 sequence (DNA): TGTGCCAGCAGCTGGACCGGGACACGGGATAACTACGAGCAGTACTTC.

This clone was detected many times. The chain carries TRBV25-1 and TRBJ1-3, with a weak D call TRBD1 (6 bases). V was cut by 3 bases and J by 3 bases, with 12 bases left in between. The CDR3 runs 15 residues. From germline, CDR1 is MGHDK and CDR2 SYGVNS. The CDR3 protein is CASSEAGVRGNTIYF. DNA of the CDR3: TGTGCCAGCAGTGAGGCAGGGGTCCGTGGAAACACCATATATTTT.

This clone was seen a few times. V usage is TRBV19 and J usage is TRBJ2-7; D is perhaps TRBD1 (6 bases). Per germline, CDR1 LNHDA and CDR2 SQIVND (reference sequence). The CDR3 extends over 12 amino acids. V shed 6 bases and J shed 3 bases, with 9 bases lying between them. CDR3 amino acids: CASRAQGYEQYF. In nucleotides, the CDR3 is TGTGCCAGTAGGGCACAGGGCTACGAGCAGTACTTC.

Turning to this clone: Being one base from a much bigger clone, this may be a read error. Other DNA sequences in the same sample also yield this CDR3. V and J are TRBV29-1 and TRBJ2-1; 8 bases agree with TRBD2. The CDR3 consists of 13 residues. Trimming at V came to 2 bases and at J to 8 bases, leaving 5 bases not matched to a gene. CDR1 and CDR2 (germline): SQVTM, ANQGSEA. The DNA for the CDR3 is TGCAGCGTTGAATCGGGACTAGTTGATGAGCAGTTCTTC. This encodes CSVESGLVDEQFF.

There are many counts of this clone. The V gene is TRBV20-1, the J gene TRBJ2-7; the D gene is possibly TRBD1 (6 bases). Germline V gene lookup returns CDR1 DFQATT and CDR2 SNEGSKA (reference sequence). With 7 bases removed from V and 4 bases from J, the gap between germline ends came to 23 bases. The CDR3 totals 15 residues. The CDR3 spells CSEMGHSSPTYEQYF. CDR3 sequence (DNA): TGCAGTGAGATGGGACACTCGAGCCCCACTTACGAGCAGTACTTC.

This clone was found many times. J is TRBJ2-7 and V is TRBV9; unclear D gene. Trimming removed 2 bases from V and 4 bases from J, with 13 bases in between. Germline CDR1 and CDR2: SGDLS and YYNGEE. This CDR3 has 14 residues. The CDR3 loop reads CASSVTPAVYEQYF. CDR3 coding DNA: TGTGCCAGCAGCGTGACGCCTGCAGTGTACGAGCAGTACTTC.

In this sample, this clone turned up many times. The rearrangement links TRBV18 to TRBJ1-5, with TRBD1 as a possible D gene (6 bases). The V end lost 6 bases, the J end lost 6 bases, and 18 bases lay between the germline ends. The CDR3 extends over 15 amino acids. The germline V gene encodes CDR1 KGHSH and CDR2 LQKENI. CDR3 bases: TGTGCCAGCTCGCGGAGGGGAGGGGGAATTCAGCCCCAGCATTTT. Translation gives CASSRRGGGIQPQHF.

This clone came up many times. CDR3 coding DNA: TGTGCCAGCAGCCAAGATATAAGGCCGCTAGCCAAAAACATTCAGTACTTC. Protein product: CASSQDIRPLAKNIQYF. The rearrangement links TRBV4-2 to TRBJ2-4; D is ambiguous. The V gene lost 0 bases and the J gene lost 0 bases, with 12 bases spanning the gap. This CDR3 has 17 residues. In germline, CDR1 is LGHNA, CDR2 YNFKEQ.

This clone was seen a few times. This sequence joins TRBV28 and TRBJ1-2, with a weak D call TRBD1 (6 bases). V was trimmed by 6 bases and J by 4 bases, leaving 15 bases between them. The germline gives CDR1 MDHEN, CDR2 SYDVKM. There are 14 residues in the CDR3. The CDR3: CASRDLQGSYGYTF. CDR3 nucleotides: TGTGCCAGCAGAGACTTACAGGGCTCCTATGGCTACACCTTC.

This clone was seen many times. The chain joins TRBV19 to TRBJ2-1, with 12 bases fitting TRBD2. Trimming cost V 4 bases and J 5 bases; bases outside gene matches: 9. The CDR3 has 17 residues. Germline V gene lookup returns CDR1 LNHDA and CDR2 SQIVND (reference sequence). CDR3 in DNA: TGTGCCAGTAGTAGAGGACTAGCGGGATTGTTTGACAATGAGCAGTTCTTC. This gives the protein CASSRGLAGLFDNEQFF.